A single TCR beta chain is shown here with its context. The target of this receptor is not known. No much larger clonotype is one base removed from it; base qualities were not supplied. The data belong to a study of blood T cells in healthy people across ages (dated by TCRdb to 2013 to 2016). For the study in its entirety: Template switching captured roughly one uniquely barcoded TCR beta cDNA molecule per two T cells in model experiments. To track age-related changes in TCR beta repertoire diversity, the study relied on deep sequencing normalized with unique cDNA molecular identifiers. The donors were divided into four age groups: young (average approximately 17 years), middle-aged (approximately 39), aged (roughly 60) and long-lived (82). Using the same blood draw, the study looked at two additional independent replicas of 1 million unique cDNA reads for two donors, one aged 18 to 30 and the other aged 80 or older.

Library preparation used 5' RACE. The sequencer was an Illumina HiSeq 2500. A second 7 to 11 cycle PCR used a sample-barcoded 5' primer and a J-beta primer mix. A template-switch 5' adaptor carrying 12 random nucleotides introduced a unique molecular identifier onto each TCR beta cDNA molecule. Each sample yielded at least 2.5 million CDR3-containing paired-end reads. First-strand cDNA was synthesized from all RNA with the Mint cDNA synthesis kit, primed by a TRBC-specific oligonucleotide. All cDNA was treated with uracil-DNA glycosylase and then went through a first 18-cycle PCR with the universal primers M1SS and BC2_uni_R. Per the original workflow: For normalization, 1 million high-quality reads were randomly selected from each sample, with every read carrying a distinct molecular identifier. Instead of being binned into consensus sequences, reads with shared molecular identifiers were discarded. MiTCR, set to a Q25 quality threshold and the strictest error-elimination algorithm, was used for CDR3 identification, clonotype clustering and error correction. A nonparametric unseen species model with Euler transformation was used to estimate lower-bound total TCR beta diversity. TCRdb reran the public reads through fastp at Q25 and MiXCR, keeping productive beta chains. Records with the same CDR3 protein are collapsed into one entry carrying the most frequent genes and DNA. TCRdb's processing, not the study's, gives the V and J calls here. The sample table records approximately 580,000 distinct CDR3 sequences; 20% to 30% of these occur just once. The ten biggest clones cover roughly 9% of the sample.

Results the study describes overall, beyond this receptor: A strong correlation was found between observed TCR beta diversity and the percentage of naive T cells measured by flow cytometry. Because donor CMV infection status was unknown, age-related changes in expanded clonotypes were potentially confounded. As age increased, observed TCR beta diversity per million T cells dropped in a roughly linear way, and a significant reduction was already evident by age 40. Compared with the aged group, the long-lived group had more naive CD4+ T cells, fewer expanded clones and increased TCR diversity, suggesting age selection. Estimates of total diversity based on one million sequenced T cells were considered lower bounds and underestimates. Bulk unsorted PBMC profiling prevented conclusive comparison of naive and antigen-experienced compartments.

The 40 or so donors, aged 6 to 90 years, were systemically healthy Caucasian individuals from Russia. Each donor gave 8 to 10 milliliters of peripheral blood, drawn into EDTA-treated Vacutainer tubes. Ficoll-Paque density-gradient centrifugation was used to isolate PBMCs, with at least 7 million per sample. Trizol reagent was used to extract total RNA from the PBMCs, yielding at least 6 micrograms per sample. For every donor, flow cytometry on a PBMC aliquot measured the percentage of naive CD45RAhigh/CD27high T cells. The data were also submitted as part of a second study, on T cells of mothers and their children. The second source states: Nine systemically healthy Caucasian individuals served as donors, namely three mothers together with their six children. cDNA synthesis consumed the entire amount of extracted RNA, loaded at around 1.4 ug RNA in each 15 ul reaction. In the second PCR, the M1S primer introduced both the sample barcodes and 2-4 random nucleotides. Over 8.5 million TCR beta CDR3 reads were obtained for each mother, and approximately 2.9 million reads were obtained for each child. Thymic selection similarly shapes TCR recombination output in related and unrelated pairs, with minor effect from inherited differences. Normalized repertoire overlap was always found to be slightly, but never significantly, higher in related mother-child pairs than in unrelated mother-child pairs. With a sensitivity of approximately 100 clones per million clonotypes, no persistent microchimeric T cell clones were detected. To look for features that set related mother-child pairs apart from unrelated individuals, the researchers ran deep NGS to compare the TCR beta repertoires of mothers and children. Mothers averaged about 40 +/- 4 years of age and children averaged approximately 11 +/- 4 years. Libraries were sequenced on Illumina HiSeq 2000 with 100+100 nt paired-end reads after adapter ligation with NEBNext reagents. To prevent cross-contamination, the mother and child libraries were prepared one month apart and sequenced in separate runs. For each donor, between 500,000 and 2,000,000 distinct TCR beta clonotypes were identified. Naive TCR beta clonotypes were estimated from low-frequency clonotypes matched to each donor's FACS-determined naive share, without sorting.

The sample consisted of blood. The receptor comes from a boy younger than 18 in good health.

The CDR3 in this case is CASSTRTASAEQYF. The nucleotide sequence is TGTGCCAGCAGCACCCGGACAGCGTCCGCCGAGCAGTACTTC. The receptor chain draws on TRBV27 and TRBJ2-5; a tentative D call is TRBD1 (6 bases match). The J call is uncertain, as TRBJ2-7 better fits the DNA end. The cysteine opens and the phenylalanine closes a CDR3 of 14 amino acids. Just CDR3 DNA is preserved here, 42 bases in frame from base 1. From the germline V gene (reference sequence), CDR1 is MNHEY and CDR2 is SMNVEV.